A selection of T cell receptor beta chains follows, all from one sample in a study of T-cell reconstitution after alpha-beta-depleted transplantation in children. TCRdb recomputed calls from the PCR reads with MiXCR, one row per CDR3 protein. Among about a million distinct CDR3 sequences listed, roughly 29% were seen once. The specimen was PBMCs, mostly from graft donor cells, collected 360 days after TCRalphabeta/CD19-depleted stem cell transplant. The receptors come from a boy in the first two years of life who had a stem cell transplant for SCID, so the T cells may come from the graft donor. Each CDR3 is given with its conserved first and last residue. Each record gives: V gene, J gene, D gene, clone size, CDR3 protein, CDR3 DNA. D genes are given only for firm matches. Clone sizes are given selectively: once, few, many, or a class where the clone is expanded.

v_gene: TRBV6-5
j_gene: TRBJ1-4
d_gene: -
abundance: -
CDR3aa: CASSYYGGGEKLFF
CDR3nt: TGTGCCAGCAGTTACTATGGAGGTGGTGAAAAACTGTTTTTT

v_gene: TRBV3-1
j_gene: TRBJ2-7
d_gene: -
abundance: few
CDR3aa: CASSQNSGTIEQYF
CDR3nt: TGTGCCAGCAGCCAGAACTCCGGGACAATCGAGCAGTACTTC

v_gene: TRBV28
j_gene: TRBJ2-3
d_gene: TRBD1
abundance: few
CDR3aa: CASETGVSGSADTQYF
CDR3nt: TGTGCCAGCGAGACAGGGGTGTCGGGTAGCGCAGATACGCAGTATTTT

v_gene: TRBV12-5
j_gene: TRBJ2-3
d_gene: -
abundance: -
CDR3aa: CASGFDDSSADTQYF
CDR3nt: TGTGCTAGTGGTTTCGATGATAGCAGTGCAGATACGCAGTATTTT

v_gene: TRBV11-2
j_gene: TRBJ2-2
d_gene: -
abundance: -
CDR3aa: CASSSNQGGVGAGELFF
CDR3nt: TGTGCCAGCAGCTCGAACCAGGGTGGTGTAGGAGCCGGGGAGCTGTTTTTT

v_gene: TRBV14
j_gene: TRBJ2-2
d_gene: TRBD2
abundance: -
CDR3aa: CASSPWTSGVGELFF
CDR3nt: TGTGCCAGCAGCCCGTGGACTAGCGGGGTCGGGGAGCTGTTTTTT

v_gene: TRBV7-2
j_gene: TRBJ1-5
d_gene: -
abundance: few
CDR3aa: CASSIPETGWNQPQHF
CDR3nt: TGTGCCAGCAGCATACCCGAGACAGGATGGAATCAGCCCCAGCATTTT

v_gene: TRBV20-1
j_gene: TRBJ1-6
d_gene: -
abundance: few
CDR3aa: CSAREDRSKFISPLHF
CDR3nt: TGCAGTGCTAGAGAAGACAGGTCGAAGTTCATTTCACCCCTCCACTTT

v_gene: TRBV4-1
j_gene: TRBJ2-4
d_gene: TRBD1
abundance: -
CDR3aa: CASSQARDRGNIQYF
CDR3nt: TGCGCCAGCAGCCAGGCCCGGGACAGGGGAAACATTCAGTACTTC

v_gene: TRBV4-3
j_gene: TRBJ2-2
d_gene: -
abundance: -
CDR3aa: CASSQVLGQVNTGELFF
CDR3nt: TGCGCCAGCAGCCAAGTCTTGGGACAAGTAAACACCGGGGAGCTGTTTTTT

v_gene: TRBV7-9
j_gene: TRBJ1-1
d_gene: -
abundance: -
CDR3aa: CASSPQGVGLTEAFF
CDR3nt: TGTGCCAGCAGCCCACAAGGGGTGGGACTCACTGAAGCTTTCTTT

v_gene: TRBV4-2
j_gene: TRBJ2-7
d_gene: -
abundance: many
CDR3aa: CASSQGQVLSYEQYF
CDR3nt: TGTGCCAGCAGCCAAGGGCAGGTCCTCTCCTACGAGCAGTACTTC

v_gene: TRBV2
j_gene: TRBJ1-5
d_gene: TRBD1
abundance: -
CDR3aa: CASSLGQGGLNQPQHF
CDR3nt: TGTGCCAGCAGTCTGGGACAGGGGGGTCTCAATCAGCCCCAGCATTTT

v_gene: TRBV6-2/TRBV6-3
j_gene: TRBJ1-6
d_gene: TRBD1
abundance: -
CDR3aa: CASSWDSRNSPLHF
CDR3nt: TGTGCCAGCAGCTGGGACAGCCGGAATTCACCCCTCCACTTT

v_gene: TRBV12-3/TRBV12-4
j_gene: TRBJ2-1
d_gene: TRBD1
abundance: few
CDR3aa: CASRTGTGVYNEQFF
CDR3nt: TGTGCCTCAAGAACCGGGACAGGGGTCTACAATGAGCAGTTCTTC

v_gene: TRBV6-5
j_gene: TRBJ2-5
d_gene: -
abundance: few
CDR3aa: CASSQMGGETQYF
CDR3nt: TGTGCCAGCAGTCAGATGGGAGGAGAGACCCAGTACTTC

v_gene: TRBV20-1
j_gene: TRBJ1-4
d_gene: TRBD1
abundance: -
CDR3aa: CSARDPRQGGKSGEKLFF
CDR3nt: TGCAGTGCTAGAGACCCGAGACAGGGGGGAAAATCTGGTGAAAAACTGTTTTTT

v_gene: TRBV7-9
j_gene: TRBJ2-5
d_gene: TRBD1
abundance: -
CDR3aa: CASSLGGTVQETQYF
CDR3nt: TGTGCCAGCAGCTTAGGGGGGACAGTCCAAGAGACCCAGTACTTC

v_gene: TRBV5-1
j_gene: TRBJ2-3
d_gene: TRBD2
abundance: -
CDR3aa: CASSLASGGADTQYF
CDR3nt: TGCGCCAGCAGCTTGGCTAGCGGGGGCGCAGATACGCAGTATTTT

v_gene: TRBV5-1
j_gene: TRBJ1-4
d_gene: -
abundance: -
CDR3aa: CASSLGLGARSNEKLFF
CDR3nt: TGCGCCAGCAGTTTGGGTCTCGGGGCCCGGAGTAATGAAAAACTGTTTTTT

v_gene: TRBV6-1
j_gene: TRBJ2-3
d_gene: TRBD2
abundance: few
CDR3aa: CASSPGLAGGLDTQYF
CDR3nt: TGTGCCAGCAGCCCGGGACTAGCGGGGGGATTAGATACGCAGTATTTT

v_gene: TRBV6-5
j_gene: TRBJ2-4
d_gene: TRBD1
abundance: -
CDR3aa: CASSYGDRVDLPNIQYF
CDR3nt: TGTGCCAGCAGTTACGGGGACAGGGTTGATCTCCCAAACATTCAGTACTTC

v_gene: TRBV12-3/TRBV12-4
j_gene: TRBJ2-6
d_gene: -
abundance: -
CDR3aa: CASTSTSGANVLTF
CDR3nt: TGTGCCAGCACGTCGACAAGTGGGGCCAACGTCCTGACTTTC

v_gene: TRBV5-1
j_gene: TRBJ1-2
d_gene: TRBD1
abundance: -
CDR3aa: CASSYSTGQGGAVYGYTF
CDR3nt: TGCGCCAGCAGCTACTCCACTGGACAGGGTGGGGCTGTATATGGCTACACCTTC

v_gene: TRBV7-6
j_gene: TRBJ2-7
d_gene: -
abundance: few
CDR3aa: CASSVGTPRYEQYF
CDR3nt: TGTGCCAGCAGCGTGGGGACGCCTCGTTACGAGCAGTACTTC

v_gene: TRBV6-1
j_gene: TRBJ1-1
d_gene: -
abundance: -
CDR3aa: CASSRGDTLNTEAFF
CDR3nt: TGTGCCAGCAGCCGAGGGGACACCCTGAACACTGAAGCTTTCTTT

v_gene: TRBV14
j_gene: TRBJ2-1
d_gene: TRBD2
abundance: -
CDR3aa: CASSQVGAGGPPLF
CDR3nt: TGTGCCAGCAGCCAAGTCGGAGCGGGGGGCCCTCCACTCTTC

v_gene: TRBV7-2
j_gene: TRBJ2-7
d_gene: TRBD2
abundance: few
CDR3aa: CASSLAYSRASRGLAGAEQYF
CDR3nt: TGTGCCAGCAGCTTAGCGTATTCGAGGGCCTCCCGGGGACTAGCGGGGGCCGAGCAGTACTTC

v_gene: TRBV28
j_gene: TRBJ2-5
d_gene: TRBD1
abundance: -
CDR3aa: CASSAWGQGAALQETQYF
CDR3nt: TGTGCCAGCAGTGCCTGGGGACAGGGGGCGGCCCTCCAAGAGACCCAGTACTTC

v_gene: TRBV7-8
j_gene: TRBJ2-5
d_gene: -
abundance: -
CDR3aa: CASSRSLQETQYF
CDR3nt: TGTGCCAGCAGCCGCTCGCTACAAGAGACCCAGTACTTC

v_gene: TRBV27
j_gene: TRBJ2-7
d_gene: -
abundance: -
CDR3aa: CASSSTHLGSYEQYF
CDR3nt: TGTGCCAGCAGTTCGACACATCTCGGCTCCTACGAGCAGTACTTC

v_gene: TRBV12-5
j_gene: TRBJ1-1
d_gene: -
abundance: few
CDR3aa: CASGLGTEGGAFF
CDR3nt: TGTGCTAGTGGTTTGGGGACGGAGGGGGGAGCTTTCTTT

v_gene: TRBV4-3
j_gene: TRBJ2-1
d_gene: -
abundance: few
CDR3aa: CASSLQGGIYNEQFF
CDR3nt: TGCGCCAGCAGCCTACAGGGTGGAATATACAATGAGCAGTTCTTC

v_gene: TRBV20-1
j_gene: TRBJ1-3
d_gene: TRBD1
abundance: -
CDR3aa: CSAMDRGGSGNTIYF
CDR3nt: TGCAGTGCTATGGACAGGGGGGGTTCTGGAAACACCATATATTTT

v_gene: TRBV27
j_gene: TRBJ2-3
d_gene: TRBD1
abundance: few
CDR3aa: CASSLSPGGWTDTQYF
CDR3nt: TGTGCCAGCAGTTTATCCCCAGGGGGCTGGACAGATACGCAGTATTTT

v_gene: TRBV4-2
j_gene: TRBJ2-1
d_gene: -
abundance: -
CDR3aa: CASSQVGDNEQFF
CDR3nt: TGTGCCAGCAGCCAAGTTGGGGACAATGAGCAGTTCTTC

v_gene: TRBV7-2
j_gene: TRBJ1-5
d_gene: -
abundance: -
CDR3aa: CASSLEAGVNQPQHF
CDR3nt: TGTGCCAGCAGCTTAGAGGCAGGGGTGAATCAGCCCCAGCATTTT

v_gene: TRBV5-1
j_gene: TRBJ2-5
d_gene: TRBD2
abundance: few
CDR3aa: CASSPRTRSYQETQYF
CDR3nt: TGCGCCAGCAGCCCCAGGACTAGGTCATACCAAGAGACCCAGTACTTC

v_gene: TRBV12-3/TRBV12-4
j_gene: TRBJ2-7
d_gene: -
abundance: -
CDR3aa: CASSFGDGSYEQYF
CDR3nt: TGTGCCAGCAGTTTCGGCGACGGCTCCTACGAGCAGTACTTC

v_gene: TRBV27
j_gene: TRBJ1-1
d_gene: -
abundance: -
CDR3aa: CASSPTGSSVLAFF
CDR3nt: TGTGCCAGCAGTCCCACGGGGAGTTCGGTATTGGCTTTCTTT

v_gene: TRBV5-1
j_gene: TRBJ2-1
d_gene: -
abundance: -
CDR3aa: CASSLSGGRSYNEQFF
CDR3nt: TGCGCCAGCAGCTTGTCGGGGGGCCGTTCCTACAATGAGCAGTTCTTC

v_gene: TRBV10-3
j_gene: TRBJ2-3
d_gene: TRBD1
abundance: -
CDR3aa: CAIKPGTVVTDTQYF
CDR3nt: TGTGCCATAAAGCCAGGGACAGTAGTTACAGATACGCAGTATTTT

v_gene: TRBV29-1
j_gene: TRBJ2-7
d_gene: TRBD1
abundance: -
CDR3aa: CSVAGQGPYEQYF
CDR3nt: TGCAGCGTTGCCGGACAGGGACCCTACGAGCAGTACTTC

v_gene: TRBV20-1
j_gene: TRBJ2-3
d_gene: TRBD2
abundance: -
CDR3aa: CSARSSGLATDTQYF
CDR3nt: TGCAGTGCTAGAAGTTCGGGACTAGCAACAGATACGCAGTATTTT

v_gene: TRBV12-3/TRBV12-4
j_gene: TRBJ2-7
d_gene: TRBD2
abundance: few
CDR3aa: CASSFWGGMTYEQYF
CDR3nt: TGTGCCAGCAGTTTTTGGGGAGGGATGACCTACGAGCAGTACTTC

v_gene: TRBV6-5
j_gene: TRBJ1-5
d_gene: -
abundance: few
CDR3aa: CASSRGRGVQPQHF
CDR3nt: TGTGCCAGCAGCCGAGGGAGGGGAGTTCAGCCCCAGCATTTT

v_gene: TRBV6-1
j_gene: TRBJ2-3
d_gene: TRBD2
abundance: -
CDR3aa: CASRRGLAGGLVDTQYF
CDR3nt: TGTGCCAGCAGACGAGGACTAGCGGGGGGGCTGGTAGATACGCAGTATTTT

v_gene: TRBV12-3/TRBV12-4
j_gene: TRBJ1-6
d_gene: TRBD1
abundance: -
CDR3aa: CASSTGVGSPLHF
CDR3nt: TGTGCCAGCAGCACAGGGGTTGGGTCACCCCTCCACTTT

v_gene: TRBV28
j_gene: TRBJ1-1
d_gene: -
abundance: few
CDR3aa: CASIPGPTGEAFF
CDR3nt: TGTGCCAGCATCCCGGGCCCTACAGGAGAAGCTTTCTTT

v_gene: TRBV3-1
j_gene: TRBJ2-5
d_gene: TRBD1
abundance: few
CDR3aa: CASSSGQGQGETQYF
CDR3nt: TGTGCCAGCAGCAGCGGACAGGGCCAGGGGGAGACCCAGTACTTC

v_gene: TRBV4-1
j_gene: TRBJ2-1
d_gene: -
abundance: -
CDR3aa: CASSLDEGGGFYNEQFF
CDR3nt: TGCGCCAGCAGCCTCGACGAGGGCGGGGGCTTCTACAATGAGCAGTTCTTC

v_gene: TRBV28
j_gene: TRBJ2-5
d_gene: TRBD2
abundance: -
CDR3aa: CASSLGDYEETQYF
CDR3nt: TGTGCCAGCAGTTTGGGGGACTATGAAGAGACCCAGTACTTC

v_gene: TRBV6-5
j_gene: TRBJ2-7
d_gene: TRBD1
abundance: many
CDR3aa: CASSTGTGAYEQYF
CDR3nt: TGTGCCAGCAGCACCGGGACAGGAGCCTACGAGCAGTACTTC

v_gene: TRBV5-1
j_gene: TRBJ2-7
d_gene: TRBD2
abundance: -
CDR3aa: CASSLLSGGGSSYEQYF
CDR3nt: TGCGCCAGCAGCTTGTTAAGCGGGGGGGGCTCCTCCTACGAGCAGTACTTC

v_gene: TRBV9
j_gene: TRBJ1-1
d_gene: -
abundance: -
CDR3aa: CASSVDIMNTEAFF
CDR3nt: TGTGCCAGCAGCGTCGACATAATGAACACTGAAGCTTTCTTT

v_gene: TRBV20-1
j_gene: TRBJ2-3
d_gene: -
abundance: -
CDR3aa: CSAPDNHRVGDTQYF
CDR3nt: TGCAGTGCTCCGGACAACCACAGGGTCGGGGATACGCAGTATTTT

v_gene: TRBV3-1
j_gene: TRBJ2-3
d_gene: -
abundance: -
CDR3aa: CASSQNWGLSTDTQYF
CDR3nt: TGTGCCAGCAGCCAAAATTGGGGACTTAGCACAGATACGCAGTATTTT